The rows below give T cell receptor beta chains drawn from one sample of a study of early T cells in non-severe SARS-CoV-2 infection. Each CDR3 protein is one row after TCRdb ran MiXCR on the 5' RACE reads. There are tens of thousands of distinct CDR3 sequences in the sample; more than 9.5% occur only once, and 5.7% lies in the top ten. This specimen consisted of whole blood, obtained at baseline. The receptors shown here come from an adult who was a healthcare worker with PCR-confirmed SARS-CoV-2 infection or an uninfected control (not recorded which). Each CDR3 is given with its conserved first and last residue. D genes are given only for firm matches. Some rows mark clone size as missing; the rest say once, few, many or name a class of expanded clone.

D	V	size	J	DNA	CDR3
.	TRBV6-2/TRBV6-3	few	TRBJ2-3	TGTGCCAGCACGGGGGCCGCTAGCACAGATACGCAGTATTTT	CASTGAASTDTQYF
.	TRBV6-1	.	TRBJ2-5	TGTGCCAGCAGTGAAATGAGGGTGTTGGAGACCCAGTACTTC	CASSEMRVLETQYF
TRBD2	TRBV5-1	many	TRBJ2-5	TGCGCCAGCAGCTTGGTAGTTAGCGGGGGAGAGACCCAGTACTTC	CASSLVVSGGETQYF
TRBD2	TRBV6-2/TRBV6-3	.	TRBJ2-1	TGTGCCAGCAGTTTGGGACTAGTCGCTGAGCAGTTCTTC	CASSLGLVAEQFF
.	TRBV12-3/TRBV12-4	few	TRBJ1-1	TGTGCCAGCAGTTACCGGTACACTGAAGCTTTCTTT	CASSYRYTEAFF
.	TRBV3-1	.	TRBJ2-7	TGTGCCAGCAGCCAGGTGGCGGGACGGTGGTACGAGCAGTACTTC	CASSQVAGRWYEQYF
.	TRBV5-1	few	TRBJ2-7	TGCGCCAGCAGCTGGGGGTTACAGGTTGGGAGCTACGAGCAGTACTTC	CASSWGLQVGSYEQYF
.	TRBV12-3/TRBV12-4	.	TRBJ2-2	TGTGCCAGCAGCCTGTCTCCTTGGGAGCTGTTTTTT	CASSLSPWELFF
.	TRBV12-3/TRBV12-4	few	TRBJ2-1	TGTGCCAGCAGCTCCGGGGTGACGGAAAATTATAATGAGCAGTTCTTC	CASSSGVTENYNEQFF
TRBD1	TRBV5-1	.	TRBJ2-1	TGCGCCAGCAGCTTTGATCCAGGGGGCGAGCAGTTCTTC	CASSFDPGGEQFF
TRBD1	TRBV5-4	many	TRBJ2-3	TGTGCCAGCAGCCCACAGGGGTCAGATACGCAGTATTTT	CASSPQGSDTQYF
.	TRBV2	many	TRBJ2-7	TGTGCCAGCCACGGATACGAGCAGTACTTC	CASHGYEQYF
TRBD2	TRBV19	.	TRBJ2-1	TGTGCCACAAGCCGGCTAGCGGGGGATTTTGAGCAGTTCTTC	CATSRLAGDFEQFF
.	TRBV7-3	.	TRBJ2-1	TGTGCCAGCAGCGAAGGGGCTACCAATGAGCAGTTCTTC	CASSEGATNEQFF
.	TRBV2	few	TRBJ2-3	TGTGCCAGCAGTGCGGTTGTGGATACGCAGTATTTT	CASSAVVDTQYF
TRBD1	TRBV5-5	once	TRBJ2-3	TGTGCCAGCAGCAGCACCCAAGTTCGGACAGGCCGGGGTCCAGATACGCAGTATTTT	CASSSTQVRTGRGPDTQYF
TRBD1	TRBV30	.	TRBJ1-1	TGTGCCTGGAGTCAGGGGGCAGGGGGCACTGAAGCTTTCTTT	CAWSQGAGGTEAFF
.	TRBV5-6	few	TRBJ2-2	TGTGCCAGCAGCCGACGGAACGCGAACACCGGGGAGCTGTTTTTT	CASSRRNANTGELFF
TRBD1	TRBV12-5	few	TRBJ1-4	TGTGCTAGTGGTTTGCTCCTAGGGGGCCAAGCAACTAATGAAAAACTGTTTTTT	CASGLLLGGQATNEKLFF
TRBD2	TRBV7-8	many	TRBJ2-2	TGTGCCAGCACCCGGGCGGTAGCGGGAGGGACGAACACCGGGGAGCTGTTTTTT	CASTRAVAGGTNTGELFF
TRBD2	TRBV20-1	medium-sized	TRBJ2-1	TGCAGTGCTAGAGGTCTAGCGGGAGATTCAAATGAGCAGTTCTTC	CSARGLAGDSNEQFF
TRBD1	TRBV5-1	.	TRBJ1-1	TGCGCCAGCAGCTCGAGATTGGACAGGGGGAATACCACTGAAGCTTTCTTT	CASSSRLDRGNTTEAFF
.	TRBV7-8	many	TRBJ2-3	TGTGCCAGCAACTTAGGCGCAGATACGCAGTATTTT	CASNLGADTQYF
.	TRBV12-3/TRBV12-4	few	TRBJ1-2	TGTGCCAGCAGTCCGAACGCGCCGGGAACCTATGGCTACACCTTC	CASSPNAPGTYGYTF
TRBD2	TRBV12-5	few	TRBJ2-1	TGTGCTAGTGGTCCCAGCCTAGCGGGGGGCCCGGGTGAGCAGTTCTTC	CASGPSLAGGPGEQFF
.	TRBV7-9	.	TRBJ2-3	TGTGCCAGCAGCTTAGGTCGGAGCACAGATACGCAGTATTTT	CASSLGRSTDTQYF
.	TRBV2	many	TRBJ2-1	TGTGCCAGCAGTGAATTTACGCTTTCCTACAATGAGCAGTTCTTC	CASSEFTLSYNEQFF
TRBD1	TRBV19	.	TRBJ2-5	TGTGCCAGTAGTGCGGCCGGGACAGCGGTTTTGACCCAGTACTTC	CASSAAGTAVLTQYF
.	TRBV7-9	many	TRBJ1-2	TGTGCCAGCAGCTTAGGGGCCGACAGTAATGGCTACACCTTC	CASSLGADSNGYTF
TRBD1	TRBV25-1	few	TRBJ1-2	TGTGCCAGCAGTTCCCCCCGACAGGGGAACTATGGCTACACCTTC	CASSSPRQGNYGYTF
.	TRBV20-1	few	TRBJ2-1	TGCAGTGCTAGAGAGGGGGCGGCTGAGCAGTTCTTC	CSAREGAAEQFF
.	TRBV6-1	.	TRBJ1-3	TGTGCCAGCAGTGAAGACGGTGACACCATATATTTT	CASSEDGDTIYF
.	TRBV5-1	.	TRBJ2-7	TGCGCCAGCAGAACAGGAGCCTCCCTTGGGGAGCAGTACTTC	CASRTGASLGEQYF
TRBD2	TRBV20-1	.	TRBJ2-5	TGCAGTGCTAGCGGGAGGAACCAAGAGACCCAGTACTTC	CSASGRNQETQYF
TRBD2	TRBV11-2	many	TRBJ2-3	TGTGCCAGCAGCCGAGGACTAGCGATTACGAGGAAGGAGGATACGCAGTATTTT	CASSRGLAITRKEDTQYF
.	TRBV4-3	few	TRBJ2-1	TGCGCCAGCAGCCAAGCTGGCGGTGCCCCCAATGAGCAGTTCTTC	CASSQAGGAPNEQFF
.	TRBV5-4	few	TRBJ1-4	TGTGCCAGCAGCTTGTTCCCGAATGAAAAACTGTTTTTT	CASSLFPNEKLFF
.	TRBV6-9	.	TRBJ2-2	TGTGCCAGCAGTCCTCTAGTTCTTCCCGGGGAGCTGTTTTTT	CASSPLVLPGELFF
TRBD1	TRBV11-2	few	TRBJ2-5	TGTGCCAGCAGCCCAGGGACAGGGTACCAAGAGACCCAGTACTTC	CASSPGTGYQETQYF